What follows are 7 T cell receptor beta chains derived from one specimen sequenced in a study of CD8+CD57+ T cells in acquired aplastic anemia. CDR3 and TCR beta VDJ profiling relied on a genomic DNA template. TCRdb called the reads again in MiXCR, with one record for every CDR3 protein. In the table there are around 200,000 distinct CDR3 sequences, roughly 60% of which are singletons. The sequenced patients had an expansion of CD8+CD57+ cells seen by flow cytometry. Material: sorted CD4+, CD8+, or CD8+CD57+ T cells (not recorded which) from PBMCs. The receptor source for this set is a human donor with aplastic anemia.

The chain uses TRBV7-9 and TRBJ1-2; no definite D call. The germline V and J ends were trimmed by 5 bases and 8 bases, with 12 bases remaining between them. Germline CDR1 SEHNR, CDR2 FQNEAQ (reference sequence). There are 12 residues in the CDR3. The CDR3 sequence: CASSLLGKGYTF. The CDR3 bases are TGTGCCAGCAGCCTACTGGGGAAAGGCTACACCTTC.

This clonotype appeared many times. V is TRBV4-1 and J is TRBJ1-4, with D tentatively TRBD1 (5 bases). The germline V gene has CDR1 MGHRA and CDR2 YSYEKL. V was pared by 6 bases and J by 6 bases, with 17 bases between. This CDR3 comprises 15 residues. The CDR3 coding sequence is TGCGCCAGCAGTGTGGTTGGGGCAGAAGATGAAAAACTGTTTTTT. Translated: CASSVVGAEDEKLFF.

Details on this clonotype: One end of the junction is discordant with germline, which a read error may explain. V gene TRBV24-1 combines with J gene TRBJ2-5; D ambiguous. CDR3 length equals 14 residues. Germline assignment: CDR1 KGHDR and CDR2 SFDVKD. The CDR3 reads CATSDPARQEAQYF. DNA for the CDR3: TGTGCCACCAGTGACCCCGCCAGGCAAGAGGCCCAGTACTTC.

This clonotype was seen once. The rearrangement joins TRBV7-3 to TRBJ1-2; D might be TRBD1 (5 bases). Trimming shortened V by 10 bases and J by 6 bases, and 9 bases separated the two germline ends. In germline, CDR1 is SGHTA, CDR2 FQGTGA. CDR3 length: 10 amino acids. CDR3 sequence: CATDSDGYTF. DNA of the CDR3: TGTGCCACCGACAGTGATGGCTACACCTTC.

CDR3 sequence: CSVQTGTGGTSEQYF. The CDR3 bases are TGCAGCGTTCAAACTGGGACAGGGGGAACCTCCGAGCAGTACTTC. The J gene is TRBJ2-7, the V gene TRBV29-1, with TRBD1 identical over 11 bases. Per the germline V gene, CDR1 is SQVTM and CDR2 is ANQGSEA. Trimming removed 5 bases from V and 6 bases from J; junction bases left unmatched: 12. CDR3 length equals 15 residues.

The chain joins TRBV7-9 to TRBJ1-3, with D unclear. This CDR3 spans 13 amino acids. The ends were cut back, 6 bases at V and 3 bases at J, with 9 bases in the middle. Germline V gene data show CDR1 as SEHNR and CDR2 as FQNEAQ (reference sequence). The DNA for the CDR3 is TGTGCCAGCAGGAGTGGGGATGGAAACACCATATATTTT. Residues: CASRSGDGNTIYF. Based on the CDR3 plus reference TRBV7-9 and TRBJ1-3, the full variable domain is DTGVSQNPRHKITKRGQNVTFRCDPISEHNRLYWYRQTLGQGPEFLTYFQNEAQLEKSRLLSDRFSAERPKGSFSTLEIQRTEQGDSAMYLCASRSGDGNTIYFGEGSWLTVV.

V is TRBV29-1 and J is TRBJ1-3; D uncertain. CDR3 size: 14 residues. The germline gives CDR1 SQVTM, CDR2 ANQGSEA. In DNA form, the CDR3 reads TGCACCCTGAGGAAGGGAAGCTCTGGAAACACCATATATTTT. This sequence encodes CTLRKGSSGNTIYF.